The source of this T cell receptor beta chain is a study of cytomegalovirus exposure and HLA in healthy donors. Both 60 Vbeta primers and 13 Jbeta primers went into the PCR. Only in-frame clones appear in the TCRdb table, and some are missing; sequencing was by immunoSEQ multiplex PCR. The repertoire consists of some 120,000 clones, with less than 80% occurring once and the leading ten covering more than 2.5%. As to this clone: Its matching antigen is unknown.

After removal of 5 bases from V and 4 bases from J, the junction contained 12 bases not matched to a gene. CDR1 is MGHRA and CDR2 is YSYEKL in the germline V gene. The CDR3 is 16 residues long. Study results and caveats: Across donors, most TCRs were seen rarely, yet some public ones were widespread.

The sample was PBMCs. The TCR originated in a woman aged 45-65 years in good health and CMV-seronegative. The chain uses TRBV4-1 and TRBJ1-1, with TRBD1 matching 8 bases. CDR3 nucleotides: TGCGCCAGCAGCGGGCGGTTCTTCAGGGGGCTCACTGAAGCTTTCTTT. Translated: CASSGRFFRGLTEAFF.